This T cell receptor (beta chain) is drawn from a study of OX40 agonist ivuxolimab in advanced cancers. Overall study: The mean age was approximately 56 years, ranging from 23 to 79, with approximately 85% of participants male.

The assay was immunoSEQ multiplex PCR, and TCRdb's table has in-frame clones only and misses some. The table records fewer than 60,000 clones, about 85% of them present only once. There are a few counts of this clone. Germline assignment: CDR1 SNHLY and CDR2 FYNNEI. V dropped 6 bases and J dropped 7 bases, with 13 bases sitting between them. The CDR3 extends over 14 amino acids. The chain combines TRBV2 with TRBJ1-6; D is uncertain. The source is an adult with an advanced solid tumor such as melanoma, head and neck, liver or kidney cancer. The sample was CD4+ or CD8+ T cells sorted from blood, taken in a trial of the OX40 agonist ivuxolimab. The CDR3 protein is CASRKGAGNSPLHF. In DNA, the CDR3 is TGTGCCAGCAGGAAGGGAGCAGGAAATTCACCCCTCCACTTT.